A selection of T cell receptor beta chains follows, all from one sample in a study of early T cells in non-severe SARS-CoV-2 infection. TCRdb re-called the 5' RACE reads through MiXCR, storing one row per CDR3 protein. This table has 25,000 to 40,000 distinct CDR3 sequences, approximately 4.6% appearing once. Sequenced input: whole blood. The source is an adult who was a healthcare worker with PCR-confirmed SARS-CoV-2 infection or an uninfected control (not recorded which). Both conserved end residues are part of each CDR3. A D gene is named only where the DNA matches it firmly. The size field is filled for only some rows; it gives once, few, many or a size class.

D,J,length,size,V,DNA,CDR3
.,TRBJ2-7,14,many,TRBV28,TGTGCCAGCAGGGGACAACGACCTTCCTACGAGCAGTACTTC,CASRGQRPSYEQYF
.,TRBJ1-4,11,many,TRBV7-2,TGTGCCAGCAGCTTAGAAGGCAGGTTTTTTTTT,CASSLEGRFFF
.,TRBJ1-2,13,many,TRBV27,TGTGCCAGCAGTTTAGCGCAGAATCATGGCTACACCTTC,CASSLAQNHGYTF
TRBD2,TRBJ2-1,15,many,TRBV5-1,TGCGCCAGCAGCTACGGGACTAGCTGGGTCAATGAGCAGTTCTTC,CASSYGTSWVNEQFF
.,TRBJ2-7,15,many,TRBV20-1,TGCAGTGCTAGCCCCCGGCCCGGTGGGACGGTCAAGCAGTACTTC,CSASPRPGGTVKQYF
.,TRBJ1-3,15,.,TRBV21-1,TGTGCCAGCAGCGGGGGACAGGGCATTGGAAACACCATATATTTT,CASSGGQGIGNTIYF
TRBD2,TRBJ2-1,15,many,TRBV4-3,TGCGCCAGCAGCCCCCTAGCGGGGGCCTACAATGAGCAGTTCTTC,CASSPLAGAYNEQFF
TRBD2,TRBJ2-3,17,many,TRBV3-1,TGTGCCAGCAGCCAAGAAAACCTAGCGGGGATCGGGGATACGCAGTATTTT,CASSQENLAGIGDTQYF
.,TRBJ1-2,13,few,TRBV29-1,TGCAGCGTTGAACAGTCCGGGAACTATGGCTACACCTTC,CSVEQSGNYGYTF
.,TRBJ2-2,15,.,TRBV11-2,TGTGCCAGCAGCTTCGGGACATCGAACACCGGGGAGCTGTTTTTT,CASSFGTSNTGELFF
.,TRBJ1-4,16,few,TRBV7-2,TGTGCCAGCAGCTTAGCCCGGGGTATGACTAATGAAAAACTGTTTTTT,CASSLARGMTNEKLFF
TRBD1,TRBJ2-1,17,.,TRBV6-2/TRBV6-3,TGTGCCAGCAGTTACCCGACAGGGGGCTATATGGGCAATGAGCAGTTCTTC,CASSYPTGGYMGNEQFF
.,TRBJ2-5,11,many,TRBV2,TGTGCCAGCAGACCACAAGAGACCCAGTACTTC,CASRPQETQYF
.,TRBJ1-5,17,many,TRBV28,TGTGCCAGCAGTATCCTTAGGGGGTTAAATATCAATCAGCCCCAGCATTTT,CASSILRGLNINQPQHF